This record concerns one TCR beta chain sequence. Its antigen has not been determined. It has no much larger one-base neighbor in the sample; base qualities were not kept. The germline V gene (reference sequence) sets CDR1 to SEHNR and CDR2 to FQNEAQ. CDR3 length: 13 amino acids, cysteine to phenylalanine. Only the CDR3 region is kept as DNA, spanning 39 bases read in frame from base 1. The junction carries 10 bases between V and J, which are trimmed by 2 bases and 6 bases respectively. The immunoSEQ Assay, a bias-controlled multiplex PCR, was used to amplify TCRbeta CDR3 regions from genomic DNA. The paper's processing steps were these. Nucleated cell counts per sample were estimated from amplification of reference gene primers within the assay. To quantify the absolute abundance of each unique TCRbeta CDR3 rearrangement, sequence reads were collapsed and filtered. Productive Simpson clonality was computed per sample as the square root of Simpson's diversity index over productive rearrangements. Drawn from immuneACCESS, this table holds only the in-frame rearrangements with V and J called that TCRdb kept. Clones are partly lost; checked studies trace under half to an unresolved V gene and leave the rest unexplained. V, J and clone size are taken as reported in that table, and D and trimming were inferred from the DNA itself. The sample table records some 190,000 clones; more than 70% of these occur just once. About 4.2% of the sample rests with the top ten.

The data stem from a study of blood T cell repertoires in COVID-19 (dated by TCRdb to the early 2020s). A note on the overall study: Samples from collaborators originated in the United States, Italy and Spain and spanned both the acute and convalescent phases of COVID-19. The material from the prospective study consisted of cDNA or gDNA derived from T cells, B-cell-depleted T cells, or PBMCs. Subjects who had been exposed to COVID-19, were actively infected with it, or had recovered from it provided the deeply sampled blood TCRbeta repertoires that made up the dataset. Where HLA class I and class II types were available, the types were taken from metadata supplied by the sample provider, not from assay-based typing. The repertoires were made available in a free public database intended to serve as a resource for research on the immune response to SARS-CoV-2. Samples were obtained from the ongoing ImmuneRACE study (first 160 participants) and from roughly 1,300 subjects provided by 6 global collaborators. Nearly every sample came with metadata listing a de-identified subject ID, COVID-19 status, age in years and sex.

The collaborating institutions used their own protocols to collect whole blood in K2EDTA tubes. For TCRbeta analysis, collaborator samples were shipped as frozen whole blood, as isolated PBMCs, or as DNA extracted from either sample type. Study-level results and caveats: How much clinical and demographic metadata was included differed by source and by participant, and the metadata was provided uncurated.

The source material was peripheral blood. The sequence is built from TRBV7-9 and TRBJ1-1, with TRBD1 perhaps the D gene, on 5 matching bases. The sequence was obtained from a human donor in a cohort sampled during active COVID-19. The DNA sequence reads TGTGCCAGCAGCTTAACCGAAGGGGCTGAAGCTTTCTTT. Translated, it reads CASSLTEGAEAFF.